The 9 T cell receptor beta chains presented below share a single source sample, sequenced in a study of beta chain features in type 1 diabetes. Overall study results and limits: Patients with Type 1 diabetes showed moderately but significantly shorter TCRB CDR3s in all four CD4+ subsets.

These receptors lack a known antigen. cDNA synthesis used the whole RNA isolate, giving expressed TCRB sequences. This table comes from immunoSEQ multiplex PCR, and its TCRdb copy is limited to in-frame clones, with some not included. The repertoire includes 310,000 or so clones, approximately 9.7% of them detected once, and roughly 0.99% sits in the top ten. Sequencing was performed on central memory CD4+ T cells from blood. All receptors come from a man aged 30 to 45 with type 1 diabetes.

This clone appeared a few times. This chain links TRBV2 with TRBJ2-4; 7 nucleotides align to TRBD1. V lost 3 bases and J lost 0; bases outside the gene matches: 8. The CDR3 extends over 17 amino acids. Germline assignment: CDR1 SNHLY and CDR2 FYNNEI. CDR3 sequence (DNA): TGTGCCAGCAGTGACAAAAGGGACAGTTTAGCCAAAAACATTCAGTACTTC. Its translation: CASSDKRDSLAKNIQYF.

This clone came up once. This sequence joins TRBV2 and TRBJ1-5; no firm D call. The germline CDR1 and CDR2 sequences are SNHLY and FYNNEI. The V end was cut by 11 bases, the J end by 5 bases, with 16 bases between. This CDR3 comprises 13 residues. DNA of the CDR3: TGTGCCTCCCGAGCCTCCCCGGATCAGCCCCAGCATTTT. This sequence encodes CASRASPDQPQHF.

The V gene is TRBV7-2, the J gene TRBJ2-3; 12 bases are a match to TRBD2. The V gene's germline CDR1 is SGHTA and CDR2 FQGNSA. The V segment lost 7 bases and the J segment 5 bases; nucleotides outside the gene matches: 16. The CDR3 consists of 18 residues. CDR3 sequence: CASNPRLASGGAQDTQYF. CDR3 nucleotides: TGTGCCAGCAACCCTAGGCTAGCTAGCGGGGGGGCCCAAGATACGCAGTATTTT.

This clone was found a few times. The chain joins TRBV9 to TRBJ2-6; possibly TRBD1 for D (6 bases). The CDR3 is 18 residues long. V lost 3 bases and J lost 4, with 20 bases in between. Germline V lookup: CDR1 SGDLS, CDR2 YYNGEE. As DNA, the CDR3 is TGTGCCAGCAGCGGAAATCAACAGGGAAGGGACGGGGCCAACGTCCTGACTTTC. It encodes CASSGNQQGRDGANVLTF.

V and J are TRBV9 and TRBJ1-2; D not resolved. From germline, CDR1 is SGDLS and CDR2 YYNGEE. The CDR3 has 13 amino acids. V was shortened by 4 bases and J by 6 bases, with 13 bases between the two germline ends. CDR3 sequence reads: CASSTPGRDGYTF. CDR3 DNA sequence: TGTGCCAGCAGCACCCCAGGACGGGATGGCTACACCTTC.

This clone was seen a few times. The V gene is TRBV7-2, the J gene TRBJ1-4; maybe TRBD1 (6 bases). The CDR3 spans 13 residues. From germline, CDR1 is SGHTA and CDR2 FQGNSA. Between the trimmed V and J ends, which lost 5 bases and 10 bases, there was a span of 14 bases. This chain's CDR3 is CASSERTELKLFF. DNA of the CDR3: TGTGCCAGCAGCGAAAGGACAGAGCTAAAACTGTTTTTT.

The chain joins TRBV19 to TRBJ2-7; no clear D gene. Trimming stripped 11 bases from V and 7 bases from J, with 21 bases between. Germline CDR1 reads LNHDA; CDR2 reads SQIVND (reference sequence). The CDR3 is made up of 13 amino acids. This CDR3 is CASKYGGRREQYF. Here the CDR3 DNA reads TGTGCCTCAAAGTACGGTGGTAGAAGGGAGCAGTACTTC.

This clone was counted a few times. The chain couples TRBV6-5 to TRBJ1-1; unclear D gene. Trimming took off 6 bases at V and 1 base at J, with 9 bases between the two ends. The CDR3 runs 13 residues. CDR1 and CDR2 (germline): MNHEY, SVGAGI. CDR3 region: CASRFRRNTEAFF. The CDR3 region has the DNA TGTGCCAGCAGGTTCCGGCGGAACACTGAAGCTTTCTTT.

Only one count was recorded for this clone. The rearrangement links TRBV5-1 to TRBJ2-5, with 8 bases matching TRBD2. The germline V gene encodes CDR1 SGHRS and CDR2 YFSETQ. This CDR3 has 16 amino acids. Unmatched junction bases numbered 4, after V lost 0 bases and J lost 0 bases. CDR3: CASSLDPAGDQETQYF. The CDR3 DNA reads TGCGCCAGCAGCTTGGATCCAGCGGGGGACCAAGAGACCCAGTACTTC.